This TCR beta chain was obtained from a study of OX40 agonist ivuxolimab in advanced cancers. About this clone: Antigen unknown.

Study results and limitations: Some patients who did not respond also had low normalized T-cell clonal expansion. Relative to CD4+ cells, CD8+ T cells on average had more expanded clones.

Trimming removed 3 bases at V and 5 bases at J, with 8 bases between. Germline CDR1 MNHEY, CDR2 SMNVEV (reference sequence). CDR3 length: 13 residues. Repertoires were generated with immunoSEQ multiplex PCR, while TCRdb's copy carries only in-frame clones and drops some. Of tens of thousands of clones in the sample, 84% were seen once. Specimen: CD4+ or CD8+ T cells sorted from blood, collected in a trial of the OX40 agonist ivuxolimab. The chain links TRBV27 to TRBJ2-1; no clear D gene. This TCR was sampled from an adult with an advanced solid tumor such as melanoma, head and neck, liver or kidney cancer. This CDR3 reads CASSFYGNNEQFF. As DNA, the CDR3 is TGTGCCAGCAGTTTCTACGGCAACAATGAGCAGTTCTTC.